This TCR beta chain was sequenced during a study of monozygotic twins with cystic fibrosis. Note on this clone: Its antigen is not known.

Overall study findings and caveats: V usage most resembled the co-twin in 13 of 16 pairs. Clonality was generally low (median around 0.009), higher in the most severe patients. Age, concordance and disease severity did not associate with shared CDR3 numbers. Monozygotic CF twins shared more identical nucleotide clonotypes than unrelated patients.

Trimming stripped 1 base from V and 0 bases from J, with 8 bases between. CDR1 and CDR2 (germline): MNHEY, SMNVEV (reference sequence). The CDR3 extends over 15 amino acids. Libraries were prepared by immunoSEQ multiplex PCR; TCRdb keeps only in-frame clonotypes and omits some of them. Of tens of thousands of clones listed, roughly 96% are singletons. The specimen sequenced was blood. The sequence derives from a girl aged 2 to 10 with cystic fibrosis. V usage is TRBV27 and J usage is TRBJ2-3; D gene unclear. CDR3 protein: CASSLWADSTDTQYF. The CDR3 DNA reads TGTGCCAGCAGTTTATGGGCGGATAGCACAGATACGCAGTATTTT.